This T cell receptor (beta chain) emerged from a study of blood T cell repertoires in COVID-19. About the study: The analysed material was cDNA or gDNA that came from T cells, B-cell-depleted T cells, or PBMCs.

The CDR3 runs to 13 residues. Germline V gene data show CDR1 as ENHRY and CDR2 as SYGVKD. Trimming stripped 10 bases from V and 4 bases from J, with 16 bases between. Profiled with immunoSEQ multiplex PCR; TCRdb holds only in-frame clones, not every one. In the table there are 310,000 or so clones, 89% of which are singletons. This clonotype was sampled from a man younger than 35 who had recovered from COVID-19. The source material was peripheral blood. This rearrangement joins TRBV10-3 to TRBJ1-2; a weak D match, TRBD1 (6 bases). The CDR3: CATRSGGAYGYTF. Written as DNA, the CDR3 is TGTGCCACCCGGTCGGGGGGGGCCTATGGCTACACCTTC.